The 4 T cell receptor beta chains reported below all come from one sample, sequenced in a study of PD-L1 blockade in urothelial cancer. Data came from immunoSEQ multiplex PCR; TCRdb stores just in-frame clones and leaves some out. There are about 100,000 clones in the sample; approximately 85% occur only once, and 2% to 2.5% lies in the top ten. This specimen consisted of PBMCs, obtained around atezolizumab (anti-PD-L1) treatment. These receptors were taken from a middle-aged man with urothelial cancer.

This clone was observed a single time. Other DNA variants within this sample encode the same CDR3. The genes are TRBV10-3 and TRBJ1-1, with unresolved D. V lost 8 bases to trimming and J lost 1 base, with 8 bases between them. CDR3 size: 12 residues. Germline V gene data show CDR1 as ENHRY and CDR2 as SYGVKD. CDR3 DNA sequence: TGTGCCATCGGGCAGCAGAACACTGAAGCTTTCTTT. This codes for CAIGQQNTEAFF.

This rearrangement joins TRBV2 to TRBJ1-6; a weak D match, TRBD1 (6 bases). Trimming took 8 bases from V and 14 from J, leaving 22 bases between them. The germline V gene has CDR1 SNHLY and CDR2 FYNNEI. This CDR3 spans 14 amino acids. The CDR3 sequence is CASAARGRGGSLHF. The DNA for the CDR3 is TGTGCCAGCGCGGCGAGGGGGAGGGGGGGATCCCTCCACTTT. The variable domain in full, completed from reference TRBV2 and TRBJ1-6, reads EPEVTQTPSHQVTQMGQEVILRCVPISNHLYFYWYRQILGQKVEFLVSFYNNEISEKSEIFDDQFSVERPDGSNFTLKIRSTKLEDSAMYFCASAARGRGGSLHFGNGTRLTVT.

J is TRBJ1-2 and V is TRBV6-5; possibly TRBD1 for D (5 bases). V was shortened by 7 bases and J by 0 bases, with 15 bases between the two germline ends. Germline V gene lookup returns CDR1 MNHEY and CDR2 SVGAGI. This CDR3 has 15 amino acids. The CDR3 spells CASTLRDGSNYGYTF. In nucleotides, the CDR3 is TGTGCCAGCACCCTGCGGGACGGATCTAACTATGGCTACACCTTC.

V is TRBV5-4 and J is TRBJ2-2, with 10 bases that match TRBD2. V was pared by 4 bases and J by 6 bases, with 21 bases of the junction left unmatched. The CDR3 consists of 20 residues. Looked up from germline, CDR1 is SGHNT and CDR2 is YYREEE (reference sequence). The CDR3 coding sequence is TGTGCCAGCAGCCCGGGACGGCACCTAGCGGGAGTAGGGTTCGCCGGGGAGCTGTTTTTT. Translating gives CASSPGRHLAGVGFAGELFF.